This TCR beta chain was recorded in a study of identical twins. CDR3 length: 14 residues. Germline trimming cut 5 bases from V and 4 bases from J; bases unmatched to any gene: 4. Each CDR3 protein gets one entry after TCRdb re-called the 5' RACE reads with MiXCR. The profile shows 470,000 or so distinct CDR3 sequences, approximately 25% of them singletons. This clonotype was recorded many times. The same sample was also used in a study of T cells expressing NK-cell markers. Per that study: The eight sequenced donors comprised seven who were HCMV-seropositive and one who was seronegative.

The chain couples TRBV12-3 or TRBV12-4 to TRBJ1-5, with 8 positions matching TRBD1. The sequencing input was CD4+ T cells sorted from blood. This sequence originates from a woman younger than 35 in good health. The CDR3 nucleotides are TGTGCCAGCAGTCCCAGGACAGGGAATCAGCCCCAGCATTTT. Residues: CASSPRTGNQPQHF.